Sequencing of this T cell receptor beta chain was carried out in a study of cytomegalovirus exposure and HLA in healthy donors. Study-level background: From about 170 million T cells, an earlier analysis saw 100 million to 140 million unique TCR beta sequences.

With regard to this clone: Its cognate antigen is unknown.

This PCR relied on a set of 60 Vbeta primers and 13 Jbeta primers. Clones were read by immunoSEQ multiplex PCR, and TCRdb kept only the in-frame ones, dropping some. The sample contains under 200,000 clones, approximately 84% of which appear only once. General study findings and limits: The investigators catalogued 164 TCR beta chains as cytomegalovirus-associated. Despite most TCR sequences being rare, some public TCRs occurred in many donors.

Germline V gene data show CDR1 as ENHRY and CDR2 as SYGVKD. The CDR3 totals 12 residues. Trimming took off 7 bases at V and 9 bases at J, with 13 bases between the two ends. Sequencing used PBMCs. V and J are TRBV10-3 and TRBJ2-1; weak D call: TRBD1 (5 bases). This TCR was sampled from a man aged 45 to 65 in good health and CMV-seropositive. The CDR3 region is CAITDKGFEQFF. CDR3 in DNA: TGTGCCATCACAGATAAGGGGTTTGAGCAGTTCTTC.